Listed below are T cell receptor beta chains from one sample, sequenced in a study of beta chain features in type 1 diabetes. The protocol was immunoSEQ multiplex PCR, while the TCRdb copy is restricted to in-frame clones and leaves out a portion. The table records just over 450,000 clones, 25% to 35% of them present only once. The sequencing sample was made of naive CD4+ T cells from blood. These TCRs come from a young man in good health. Both conserved end residues are part of each CDR3. Fields, in order: V gene, J gene, D gene, clone size, CDR3 protein, CDR3 DNA. The D gene is left open where the match is weak. Clone sizes are given selectively: once, few, many, or a class where the clone is expanded.

V gene: TRBV29-1
J gene: TRBJ2-3
D gene: -
clone size: few
CDR3 protein: CSVGHPVDTQYF
CDR3 DNA: TGCAGCGTTGGACATCCGGTAGATACGCAGTATTTT

V gene: TRBV2
J gene: TRBJ1-2
D gene: -
clone size: few
CDR3 protein: CASSEQGSGYTF
CDR3 DNA: TGTGCCAGCAGTGAACAGGGTTCTGGCTACACCTTC

V gene: TRBV6-5
J gene: TRBJ2-1
D gene: TRBD2
clone size: -
CDR3 protein: CASSPSGRPSTFF
CDR3 DNA: TGTGCCAGCAGTCCTAGCGGGAGGCCGAGTACGTTCTTC

V gene: TRBV7-3
J gene: TRBJ1-1
D gene: -
clone size: once
CDR3 protein: CASSPTGQNTEAFF
CDR3 DNA: TGTGCCAGCAGTCCTACTGGACAGAACACTGAAGCTTTCTTT

V gene: TRBV27
J gene: TRBJ1-1
D gene: TRBD1
clone size: -
CDR3 protein: CASSPGDRLNTEAFF
CDR3 DNA: TGTGCCAGCAGTCCAGGGGACAGGCTAAACACTGAAGCTTTCTTT

V gene: TRBV30
J gene: TRBJ2-2
D gene: -
clone size: -
CDR3 protein: CAWSPDLTGELFF
CDR3 DNA: TGTGCCTGGTCCCCGGACTTAACCGGGGAGCTGTTTTTT

V gene: TRBV11-1
J gene: TRBJ2-7
D gene: TRBD2
clone size: once
CDR3 protein: CASSLALAGSEQYF
CDR3 DNA: TGTGCCAGCAGCTTAGCGCTAGCGGGGAGCGAGCAGTACTTC

V gene: TRBV9
J gene: TRBJ1-4
D gene: TRBD1
clone size: few
CDR3 protein: CASSFGQGWRENEKLFF
CDR3 DNA: TGTGCCAGCAGCTTCGGACAGGGATGGAGGGAGAATGAAAAACTGTTTTTT

V gene: TRBV25-1
J gene: TRBJ2-1
D gene: -
clone size: -
CDR3 protein: CASSDLGLSNEQFF
CDR3 DNA: TGTGCCAGCAGTGACCTGGGACTGTCCAATGAGCAGTTCTTC

V gene: TRBV7-9
J gene: TRBJ1-1
D gene: TRBD1
clone size: -
CDR3 protein: CASSSTGHTEAFF
CDR3 DNA: TGTGCCAGCAGCTCGACAGGGCACACTGAAGCTTTCTTT

V gene: TRBV9
J gene: TRBJ2-1
D gene: -
clone size: few
CDR3 protein: CASSAGIFDNEQFF
CDR3 DNA: TGTGCCAGCAGCGCAGGAATCTTCGACAATGAGCAGTTCTTC

V gene: TRBV10-3
J gene: TRBJ2-3
D gene: -
clone size: -
CDR3 protein: CAIALGSNADTQYF
CDR3 DNA: TGTGCCATCGCCCTGGGGAGTAACGCAGATACGCAGTATTTT

V gene: TRBV29-1
J gene: TRBJ2-1
D gene: TRBD2
clone size: -
CDR3 protein: CSVEDRRLAYNEQFF
CDR3 DNA: TGCAGCGTTGAAGATAGGAGACTAGCATACAATGAGCAGTTCTTC

V gene: TRBV29-1
J gene: TRBJ2-5
D gene: -
clone size: few
CDR3 protein: CSVRRTEETQYF
CDR3 DNA: TGCAGCGTACGCAGGACGGAAGAGACCCAGTACTTC

V gene: TRBV19
J gene: TRBJ2-7
D gene: -
clone size: -
CDR3 protein: CASSASRWNF
CDR3 DNA: TGTGCCAGTAGTGCCTCCAGATGGAACTTC

V gene: TRBV4-2
J gene: TRBJ2-1
D gene: TRBD2
clone size: -
CDR3 protein: CASSQARLAESSYNEQFF
CDR3 DNA: TGTGCCAGCAGCCAAGCGAGACTAGCGGAGAGCTCCTACAATGAGCAGTTCTTC

V gene: TRBV27
J gene: TRBJ2-6
D gene: TRBD1
clone size: few
CDR3 protein: CASRGQGAVNVLTF
CDR3 DNA: TGTGCCAGCAGAGGACAGGGGGCGGTCAACGTCCTGACTTTC

V gene: TRBV29-1
J gene: TRBJ2-1
D gene: TRBD1
clone size: few
CDR3 protein: CSVEGRDRGYNEQFF
CDR3 DNA: TGCAGCGTCGAGGGCCGAGACAGGGGGTACAATGAGCAGTTCTTC

V gene: TRBV19
J gene: TRBJ2-5
D gene: -
clone size: few
CDR3 protein: CASSVRETQYF
CDR3 DNA: TGTGCCAGTAGTGTCCGGGAGACCCAGTACTTC

V gene: TRBV10-3
J gene: TRBJ2-7
D gene: TRBD1
clone size: few
CDR3 protein: CAISAWTGDYEQYF
CDR3 DNA: TGTGCCATCAGTGCCTGGACAGGGGATTACGAGCAGTACTTC

V gene: TRBV7-9
J gene: TRBJ2-1
D gene: -
clone size: few
CDR3 protein: CASSSTRGSYNEQFF
CDR3 DNA: TGTGCCAGCAGCTCTACCCGAGGGTCCTACAATGAGCAGTTCTTC

V gene: TRBV5-1
J gene: TRBJ2-1
D gene: TRBD2
clone size: few
CDR3 protein: CASSLVPLAGGYNEQFF
CDR3 DNA: TGCGCCAGCAGCTTGGTTCCGCTAGCGGGAGGGTACAATGAGCAGTTCTTC

V gene: TRBV7-2
J gene: TRBJ2-7
D gene: -
clone size: -
CDR3 protein: CASSLAATTPYEQYF
CDR3 DNA: TGTGCCAGCAGCTTAGCTGCCACCACCCCCTACGAGCAGTACTTC

V gene: TRBV30
J gene: TRBJ1-2
D gene: -
clone size: -
CDR3 protein: CAWDRSYGYTF
CDR3 DNA: TGTGCCTGGGACAGGAGCTATGGCTACACCTTC

V gene: TRBV5-4
J gene: TRBJ2-1
D gene: TRBD2
clone size: -
CDR3 protein: CASSTLAGGSYNEQFF
CDR3 DNA: TGTGCCAGCAGCACACTAGCGGGAGGCTCCTACAATGAGCAGTTCTTC

V gene: TRBV5-4
J gene: TRBJ2-3
D gene: TRBD2
clone size: -
CDR3 protein: CASSPGLAGNTDTQYF
CDR3 DNA: TGTGCCAGCAGCCCGGGACTAGCGGGGAACACAGATACGCAGTATTTT

V gene: TRBV7-9
J gene: TRBJ2-1
D gene: -
clone size: -
CDR3 protein: CASSPPGEQFF
CDR3 DNA: TGTGCCAGCAGCCCGCCTGGTGAGCAGTTCTTC

V gene: TRBV11-3
J gene: TRBJ2-1
D gene: -
clone size: once
CDR3 protein: CASSSSGRPHNEQFF
CDR3 DNA: TGTGCCAGCAGCTCCAGTGGCAGGCCACACAATGAGCAGTTCTTC

V gene: TRBV19
J gene: TRBJ1-5
D gene: -
clone size: -
CDR3 protein: CAGTGSGQPQHF
CDR3 DNA: TGTGCCGGAACAGGGTCGGGTCAGCCCCAGCATTTT

V gene: TRBV7-2
J gene: TRBJ2-1
D gene: -
clone size: few
CDR3 protein: CASSLGREYGEQFF
CDR3 DNA: TGTGCCAGCAGCTTAGGCCGGGAGTATGGTGAGCAGTTCTTC

V gene: TRBV6-1
J gene: TRBJ2-7
D gene: -
clone size: -
CDR3 protein: CASSESEQYF
CDR3 DNA: TGTGCCAGCAGTGAAAGCGAGCAGTACTTC

V gene: TRBV5-1
J gene: TRBJ2-5
D gene: TRBD2
clone size: few
CDR3 protein: CASSQGTSGIQETQYF
CDR3 DNA: TGCGCCAGCAGCCAGGGGACTAGCGGGATTCAAGAGACCCAGTACTTC

V gene: TRBV5-4
J gene: TRBJ2-5
D gene: TRBD2
clone size: -
CDR3 protein: CASSAGTSGGQETQYF
CDR3 DNA: TGTGCCAGCAGCGCCGGGACTAGCGGAGGGCAAGAGACCCAGTACTTC

V gene: TRBV10-3
J gene: TRBJ2-1
D gene: TRBD2
clone size: -
CDR3 protein: CAISPVAGAYNEQFF
CDR3 DNA: TGTGCCATCAGTCCCGTAGCGGGAGCCTACAATGAGCAGTTCTTC

V gene: TRBV28
J gene: TRBJ1-1
D gene: TRBD1
clone size: -
CDR3 protein: CASSITGQGDTEAFF
CDR3 DNA: TGTGCCAGCAGTATAACGGGACAGGGGGACACTGAAGCTTTCTTT

V gene: TRBV28
J gene: TRBJ1-5
D gene: -
clone size: -
CDR3 protein: CASSPRSLGPQHF
CDR3 DNA: TGTGCCAGCAGTCCAAGGAGCCTCGGGCCCCAGCATTTT

V gene: TRBV30
J gene: TRBJ1-2
D gene: -
clone size: -
CDR3 protein: CAWSVQVNYGYTF
CDR3 DNA: TGTGCCTGGAGTGTACAGGTCAACTATGGCTACACCTTC

V gene: TRBV4-1
J gene: TRBJ2-7
D gene: TRBD2
clone size: few
CDR3 protein: CASSQLAGGPRAQYF
CDR3 DNA: TGCGCCAGCAGCCAACTAGCGGGAGGGCCTCGGGCGCAGTACTTC

V gene: TRBV28
J gene: TRBJ2-5
D gene: -
clone size: -
CDR3 protein: CASRSVPETQYF
CDR3 DNA: TGTGCCTCCCGAAGCGTCCCAGAGACCCAGTACTTC

V gene: TRBV19
J gene: TRBJ2-1
D gene: -
clone size: -
CDR3 protein: CASSIWPHINNEQFF
CDR3 DNA: TGTGCCAGTAGTATTTGGCCGCATATAAACAATGAGCAGTTCTTC

V gene: TRBV10-3
J gene: TRBJ2-1
D gene: -
clone size: -
CDR3 protein: CAINQGPAYNEQFF
CDR3 DNA: TGTGCCATCAATCAGGGGCCGGCCTACAATGAGCAGTTCTTC

V gene: TRBV14
J gene: TRBJ2-3
D gene: -
clone size: -
CDR3 protein: CASSQSHTQYF
CDR3 DNA: TGTGCCAGCAGCCAGTCGCATACGCAGTATTTT

V gene: TRBV29-1
J gene: TRBJ2-1
D gene: -
clone size: few
CDR3 protein: CSVDGQGIGNEQFF
CDR3 DNA: TGCAGCGTTGATGGGCAGGGGATAGGCAATGAGCAGTTCTTC

V gene: TRBV2
J gene: TRBJ2-7
D gene: TRBD1
clone size: once
CDR3 protein: CASSAWGDRAYF
CDR3 DNA: TGTGCCAGCAGTGCCTGGGGGGACAGGGCATACTTC